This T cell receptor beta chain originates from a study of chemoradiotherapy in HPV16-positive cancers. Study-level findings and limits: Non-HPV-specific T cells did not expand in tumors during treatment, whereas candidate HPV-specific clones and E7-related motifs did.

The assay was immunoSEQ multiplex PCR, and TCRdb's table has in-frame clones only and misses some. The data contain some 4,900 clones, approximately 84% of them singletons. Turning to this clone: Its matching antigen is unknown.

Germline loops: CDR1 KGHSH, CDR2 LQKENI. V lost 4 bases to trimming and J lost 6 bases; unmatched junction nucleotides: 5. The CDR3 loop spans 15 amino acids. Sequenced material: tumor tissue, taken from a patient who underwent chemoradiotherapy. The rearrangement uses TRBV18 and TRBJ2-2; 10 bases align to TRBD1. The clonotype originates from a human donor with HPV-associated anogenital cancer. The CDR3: CASSLTGTGAGELFF. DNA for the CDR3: TGTGCCAGCTCACTCACCGGGACAGGGGCCGGGGAGCTGTTTTTT. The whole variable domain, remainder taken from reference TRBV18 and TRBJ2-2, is NAGVMQNPRHLVRRRGQEARLRCSPMKGHSHVYWYRQLPEEGLKFMVYLQKENIIDESGMPKERFSAEFPKEGPSILRIQQVVRGDSAAYFCASSLTGTGAGELFFGEGSRLTVL.